The rows below give T cell receptor beta chains drawn from one sample of a study of lymphopenia after photon versus proton radiotherapy. Sequencing used immunoSEQ multiplex PCR; TCRdb keeps in-frame clones, though not all of them. This sample yields around 150,000 clones, of which about nine tenths are seen a single time; about 4.7% belongs to the top ten. The sequenced sample was peripheral blood, obtained from a patient treated with photon-based radiotherapy. These receptors all stem from a man aged 45 to 65 with gastric cancer. Both conserved end residues are part of each CDR3. A D gene is named only where the DNA matches it firmly. For some rows the clone size is stated as once, few or many, or as a class when expanded; others skip it.

CDR3: CASSAPGTSGSYEQYF
DNA: TGTGCCAGTAGTGCGCCCGGGACTAGCGGGAGCTACGAGCAGTACTTC
J: TRBJ2-7
length: 16
size: NA
V: TRBV19
D: TRBD2

CDR3: CASSGPGSYNEQFF
DNA: TGTGCCAGCAGTGGGCCTGGGTCCTACAATGAGCAGTTCTTC
J: TRBJ2-1
length: 14
size: NA
V: TRBV6-4
D: NA

CDR3: CASSPAPSLRATGELFF
DNA: TGTGCCAGCTCACCCGCCCCGTCCCTCCGAGCAACCGGGGAGCTGTTTTTT
J: TRBJ2-2
length: 17
size: once
V: TRBV18
D: NA

CDR3: CASRLGVSTDTQYF
DNA: TGTGCCAGCAGGTTAGGAGTTAGCACAGATACGCAGTATTTT
J: TRBJ2-3
length: 14
size: NA
V: TRBV7-9
D: NA

CDR3: CAWNRASNQPQHF
DNA: TGTGCCTGGAATAGGGCTAGCAATCAGCCCCAGCATTTT
J: TRBJ1-5
length: 13
size: few
V: TRBV30
D: NA

CDR3: CSTAGQDQETQYF
DNA: TGCAGCACCGCCGGGCAGGACCAAGAGACCCAGTACTTC
J: TRBJ2-5
length: 13
size: NA
V: TRBV29-1
D: NA

CDR3: CASSYPGGGTEAFF
DNA: TGTGCCAGCAGTTACCCCGGAGGCGGCACTGAAGCTTTCTTT
J: TRBJ1-1
length: 14
size: NA
V: TRBV6-5
D: NA

CDR3: CASTKRLDYGYTF
DNA: TGTGCCAGCACTAAACGCTTGGACTATGGCTACACCTTC
J: TRBJ1-2
length: 13
size: NA
V: TRBV27
D: NA

CDR3: CASSLDRGAHGETQYF
DNA: TGTGCCAGCAGCTTAGACCGAGGGGCCCATGGGGAGACCCAGTACTTC
J: TRBJ2-5
length: 16
size: NA
V: TRBV5-6
D: NA

CDR3: CASSDRGPRENEQFF
DNA: TGTGCCAGCAGCGACAGGGGCCCGCGGGAGAATGAGCAGTTCTTC
J: TRBJ2-1
length: 15
size: NA
V: TRBV7-9
D: NA

CDR3: CASSPLVSSYNEQFF
DNA: TGTGCCAGCTCACCACTGGTAAGCTCCTACAATGAGCAGTTCTTC
J: TRBJ2-1
length: 15
size: NA
V: TRBV18
D: NA

CDR3: CASSYIRTGGDYGYTF
DNA: TGTGCCAGCAGTTACATTAGAACAGGGGGTGATTATGGCTACACCTTC
J: TRBJ1-2
length: 16
size: NA
V: TRBV6-5
D: TRBD1

CDR3: CASSPRTQLGGEQFF
DNA: TGTGCCAGCTCACCCCGGACTCAGCTGGGGGGGGAGCAGTTCTTC
J: TRBJ2-1
length: 15
size: NA
V: TRBV18
D: TRBD2

CDR3: CASSQPSSEQYF
DNA: TGCGCCAGCAGCCAGCCCTCGTCCGAGCAGTACTTC
J: TRBJ2-7
length: 12
size: NA
V: TRBV5-1
D: NA

CDR3: CASSLAGPSSGNTIYF
DNA: TGTGCCAGCAGCTTAGCTGGCCCGAGTTCTGGAAACACCATATATTTT
J: TRBJ1-3
length: 16
size: NA
V: TRBV7-2
D: NA

CDR3: CASSLSQGGGQPQHF
DNA: TGTGCCAGCAGCTTATCACAGGGGGGTGGTCAGCCCCAGCATTTT
J: TRBJ1-5
length: 15
size: NA
V: TRBV7-2
D: TRBD1

CDR3: CASSIEVFKPQHF
DNA: TGTGCCAGTAGTATAGAGGTTTTTAAGCCCCAGCATTTT
J: TRBJ1-5
length: 13
size: once
V: TRBV19
D: NA

CDR3: CASRRLFYNEQFF
DNA: TGTGCCAGCAGACGACTCTTCTACAATGAGCAGTTCTTC
J: TRBJ2-1
length: 13
size: once
V: TRBV9
D: NA

CDR3: CASSVQGSGELFF
DNA: TGTGCCAGCAGTGTACAGGGGTCAGGGGAGCTGTTTTTT
J: TRBJ2-2
length: 13
size: NA
V: TRBV28
D: TRBD1

CDR3: CAIPSVLPIYF
DNA: TGTGCCATACCCTCCGTTCTTCCCATATATTTT
J: TRBJ1-3
length: 11
size: once
V: TRBV6-6
D: NA

CDR3: CASSIGVRAGDGYTF
DNA: TGTGCCAGTAGTATAGGGGTCAGGGCAGGCGATGGCTACACCTTC
J: TRBJ1-2
length: 15
size: NA
V: TRBV19
D: NA

CDR3: CSVVADTSNYEQYF
DNA: TGCAGCGTTGTAGCGGACACCAGCAACTACGAGCAGTACTTC
J: TRBJ2-7
length: 14
size: NA
V: TRBV29-1
D: NA

CDR3: CASSNPRALGQGASDTQYF
DNA: TGCGCCAGCAGCAACCCCCGGGCTCTGGGACAGGGGGCTTCAGATACGCAGTATTTT
J: TRBJ2-3
length: 19
size: NA
V: TRBV4-1
D: TRBD1

CDR3: CASSIEPPSSNQPQHF
DNA: TGTGCCAGTAGTATAGAACCCCCCTCCAGCAATCAGCCCCAGCATTTT
J: TRBJ1-5
length: 16
size: NA
V: TRBV19
D: NA

CDR3: CASSPRTLNTGELFF
DNA: TGTGCCAGCAGCCCAAGGACCCTGAACACCGGGGAGCTGTTTTTT
J: TRBJ2-2
length: 15
size: NA
V: TRBV7-2
D: NA

CDR3: CASSQGLGSWQETQYF
DNA: TGTGCCAGCAGCCAAGGATTGGGGTCGTGGCAAGAGACCCAGTACTTC
J: TRBJ2-5
length: 16
size: NA
V: TRBV14
D: NA

CDR3: CASSLEGGYEQYF
DNA: TGTGCCAGCAGCCTGGAGGGGGGATACGAGCAGTACTTC
J: TRBJ2-7
length: 13
size: NA
V: TRBV5-6
D: NA

CDR3: CASSLAPSGSYEQYF
DNA: TGTGCCAGCAGCTTAGCGCCTAGCGGGTCCTACGAGCAGTACTTC
J: TRBJ2-7
length: 15
size: NA
V: TRBV7-2
D: TRBD2

CDR3: CAISGSSNQPQHF
DNA: TGTGCCATCAGTGGTAGCAGCAATCAGCCCCAGCATTTT
J: TRBJ1-5
length: 13
size: NA
V: TRBV10-3
D: NA

CDR3: CASSANRQVSTDTQYF
DNA: TGTGCCAGCAGCGCAAACCGACAGGTTAGCACAGATACGCAGTATTTT
J: TRBJ2-3
length: 16
size: NA
V: TRBV9
D: NA

CDR3: CASSATWGHTEAFF
DNA: TGTGCCAGTAGTGCGACTTGGGGCCACACTGAAGCTTTCTTT
J: TRBJ1-1
length: 14
size: NA
V: TRBV19
D: NA

CDR3: CAISESRQASTF
DNA: TGTGCCATCAGTGAGTCACGACAGGCCAGCACCTTC
J: TRBJ1-2
length: 12
size: NA
V: TRBV10-3
D: NA

CDR3: CAIGGADTGELFF
DNA: TGTGCCATCGGGGGGGCGGACACCGGGGAGCTGTTTTTT
J: TRBJ2-2
length: 13
size: NA
V: TRBV10-3
D: NA

CDR3: CASSQGGKASGTDTQYF
DNA: TGCGCCAGCAGCCAAGGAGGGAAGGCTAGCGGCACAGATACGCAGTATTTT
J: TRBJ2-3
length: 17
size: NA
V: TRBV4-3
D: NA

CDR3: CATRAASRYEQYF
DNA: TGTGCCACGAGGGCAGCCAGTCGGTACGAGCAGTACTTC
J: TRBJ2-7
length: 13
size: NA
V: TRBV27
D: NA

CDR3: CASSPPPGGNEKLFF
DNA: TGTGCCAGCAGCCCCCCGCCGGGGGGTAATGAAAAACTGTTTTTT
J: TRBJ1-4
length: 15
size: NA
V: TRBV6-5
D: NA

CDR3: CASSLAVGGDYGYTF
DNA: TGTGCCAGCAGCTTGGCGGTAGGGGGCGACTATGGCTACACCTTC
J: TRBJ1-2
length: 15
size: NA
V: TRBV7-2
D: TRBD1

CDR3: CASSIVGPNTGELFF
DNA: TGTGCCAGTAGTATAGTGGGACCGAACACCGGGGAGCTGTTTTTT
J: TRBJ2-2
length: 15
size: once
V: TRBV19
D: NA

CDR3: CASSARTGISYNEQFF
DNA: TGTGCCAGCAGTGCCCGGACAGGGATCTCCTACAATGAGCAGTTCTTC
J: TRBJ2-1
length: 16
size: NA
V: TRBV6-4
D: TRBD1

CDR3: CASSQEGTGAGEQYF
DNA: TGCGCCAGCAGCCAAGAAGGAACAGGGGCGGGGGAGCAGTACTTC
J: TRBJ2-7
length: 15
size: few
V: TRBV4-3
D: NA